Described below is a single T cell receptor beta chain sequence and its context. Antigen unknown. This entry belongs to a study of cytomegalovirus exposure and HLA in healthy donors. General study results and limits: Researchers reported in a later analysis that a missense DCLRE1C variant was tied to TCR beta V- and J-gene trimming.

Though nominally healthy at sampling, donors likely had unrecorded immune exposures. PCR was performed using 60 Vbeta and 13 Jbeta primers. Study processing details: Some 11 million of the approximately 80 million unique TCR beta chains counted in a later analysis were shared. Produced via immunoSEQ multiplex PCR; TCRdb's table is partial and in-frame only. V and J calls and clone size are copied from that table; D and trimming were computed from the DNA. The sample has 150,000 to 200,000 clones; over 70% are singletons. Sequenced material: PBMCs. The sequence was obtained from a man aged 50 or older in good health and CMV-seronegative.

The CDR3 region has the DNA TGTGCCAGCAGCTCCCGAGATAATTCACCCCTCCACTTT. Protein sequence: CASSSRDNSPLHF. This chain uses TRBV7-8 with TRBJ1-6; D is ambiguous. The CDR3 totals 13 residues. With 4 bases removed from V and 5 bases from J, the gap between germline ends came to 6 bases. Germline V lookup: CDR1 SGHVS, CDR2 FQNEAQ.